The 20 T cell receptor beta chains in this list originate from one sample, sequenced in a study of tumor-infiltrating lymphocytes in primary liver carcinoma. TCR beta cDNA was made from 450 to 500 ng total RNA with a constant-region primer. Investigators got TCR beta libraries out of three nested multiplex PCR rounds, done with slightly modified ARM-PCR. It was with TRBV1-TRBV30 forward primers and a C-beta reverse primer that the first two PCR rounds were run, at about 10 cycles each. TCRdb re-called the multiplex PCR reads through MiXCR, storing one row per CDR3 protein. The top ten hold more than 8% of the sample, which has 90,000 to 100,000 distinct CDR3 sequences, 55% to 75% seen once. For each extraction, RNA and DNA were obtained together from about 19-30 mg of unsorted bulk tissue. Input material: liver tumor tissue from sampling region 5. Subset in this sample: tumor region T5, tumor centre. The receptor set was obtained from a woman in her sixties or seventies with primary liver carcinoma and hepatitis B virus infection.

Of note for this clonotype: It is likely a read error, because the conserved phenylalanine at the end of the CDR3 is missing. This chain connects TRBV11-2 to TRBJ2-4; 10 bases line up with TRBD1. The trim removed 6 bases at V and 5 bases at J, leaving 10 bases unmatched. The germline V gene encodes CDR1 SGHAT and CDR2 FQNNGV. This CDR3 is 16 amino acids long. CDR3: CASSSAGTGVQNIQYL. The CDR3 region has the DNA TGTGCCAGCAGTTCCGCCGGGACAGGGGTTCAAAACATTCAGTACTTA.

With regard to this clonotype: Mismatch with germline at one junction end may stem from a read error. This chain joins TRBV11-1 and TRBJ1-1; the D gene is possibly TRBD1 (5 bases). The CDR3 sequence is 13 residues long. From germline, CDR1 is SGHAT and CDR2 FQDESV (reference sequence). The CDR3 spells CASSRGSNTDAFF. The CDR3 DNA follows: TGTGCCAGCTCCCGGGGCTCTAACACTGATGCTTTCTTT.

In regard to this clonotype: The conserved phenylalanine or tryptophan is not found at the CDR3 terminus, so this likely reflects a read error. The V gene is TRBV6-6, the J gene TRBJ1-4, with TRBD1 as a possible D gene (5 bases). Deletions cut 3 bases from V and 7 bases from J, with 12 bases between. CDR1 MNHNY and CDR2 SVGAGI come from the germline V gene (reference sequence). The CDR3 totals 14 residues. The CDR3 reads CASSYGASSEKLFY. The CDR3 nucleotides read TGTGCCAGCAGTTATGGGGCGTCGAGTGAAAAACTGTTTTAT.

Of note for this clonotype: A junction boundary mismatches the germline segment, possibly from a read error. The V and J genes are TRBV11-2 and TRBJ2-1; TRBD2 matches at 14 bases. Germline V lookup: CDR1 SGHAT, CDR2 FQNNGV. The CDR3 consists of 17 residues. The CDR3 reads CTNSRRLAGGPGDEKFF. The CDR3 DNA reads as TGTACCAACAGCAGGAGACTAGCGGGAGGGCCGGGGGATGAGAAGTTCTTC. Using reference TRBV11-2 and TRBJ2-1 for the parts outside the CDR3, the full variable domain is EAGVAQSPRYKIIEKRQSVAFWCNPISGHATLYWYQQILGQGPKLLIQFQNNGVVDDSQLPKDRFSAERLKGVDSTLKIQPAKLEDSAVYLCTNSRRLAGGPGDEKFFGPGTRLTVL.

In regard to this clonotype: A much more abundant neighbour one base away suggests this may be a read error. The chain employs TRBV7-9 and TRBJ2-7; TRBD1 matches 11 bases. This CDR3 is 14 amino acids long. Germline lookup yields CDR1 SEHNR and CDR2 FQNEAQ (reference sequence). The trim removed 5 bases at V and 6 bases at J, leaving 6 bases unmatched. The CDR3 protein is CASSRTGGDCEQYF. CDR3 nucleotide sequence: TGTGCCAGCAGCCGGACAGGGGGCGACTGCGAGCAGTACTTC. Complete variable domain (other parts from reference TRBV7-9 and TRBJ2-7): DTGVSQNPRHKITKRGQNVTFRCDPISEHNRLYWYRQTLGQGPEFLTYFQNEAQLEKSRLLSDRFSAERPKGSFSTLEIQRTEQGDSAMYLCASSRTGGDCEQYFGPGTRLTVT.

Remarks on this clonotype: Germline and junction disagree at one end, which may indicate a read error. The V gene is TRBV5-1, the J gene TRBJ2-5; weak D call: TRBD1 (5 bases). This CDR3 comprises 13 residues. Germline CDR1 is SGHRS and CDR2 is YFSETQ. CDR3 in amino acids: CPSSLRQQETQYF. CDR3 bases: TGCCCCAGCAGCTTGAGACAGCAGGAGACCCAGTACTTC.

Only a few counts were recorded for this clonotype. DNA of the CDR3: TGCAGTGCTAGTCCAGGGAAGGGGGCTGAAGCTTTCTTT. This gives the protein CSASPGKGAEAFF. The chain has TRBV20-1 and TRBJ1-1; the D gene is possibly TRBD1 (6 bases). The CDR3 runs 13 residues. CDR1 is DFQATT and CDR2 is SNEGSKA in the germline V gene (reference sequence). The ends were cut back, 3 bases at V and 6 bases at J, with 14 bases in the middle.

As concerns this clonotype: A much more abundant neighbour one base away suggests this may be a read error. The chain couples TRBV5-1 to TRBJ2-1, with TRBD2 identical over 14 bases. This CDR3 has 18 amino acids. Germline V gene data show CDR1 as SGHRS and CDR2 as YFSETQ. The CDR3 region is CAGSVGTSGSRLIDEQFF. The CDR3 region has the DNA TGCGCCGGCAGCGTGGGGACTAGCGGGAGTCGACTGATTGATGAGCAGTTCTTC.

This chain joins TRBV28 and TRBJ1-5; possible D gene TRBD1, 6 bases. With 2 bases removed from V and 6 bases from J, the gap between germline ends came to 11 bases. CDR1 is MDHEN and CDR2 is SYDVKM in the germline V gene. CDR3 size: 14 residues. CDR3 nucleotides: TGTGCCAGCAGTTTAGGGGGGGGCTCTCAGCCCCAGCATTTT. Its protein product is CASSLGGGSQPQHF.

The rearrangement joins TRBV11-2 to TRBJ1-3; a possible D gene is TRBD1 (5 bases). The germline V gene has CDR1 SGHAT and CDR2 FQNNGV. The CDR3 is 13 amino acids. V was shortened by 5 bases and J by 8 bases, with 13 bases between the two germline ends. The CDR3: CASSPWGMYTIYF. In nucleotides, the CDR3 is TGTGCCAGCAGCCCCTGGGGGATGTACACCATATATTTT.

Worth noting for this clonotype: The junction differs from germline at one of its ends, possibly a read error. V is TRBV11-2 and J is TRBJ2-4; a weak D match, TRBD1 (6 bases). Looked up from germline, CDR1 is SGHAT and CDR2 is FQNNGV. This CDR3 is built from 15 residues. The CDR3 sequence: CASNLDVWGRDIQYF. CDR3 bases: TGTGCCAGCAACTTAGATGTCTGGGGGCGCGACATTCAGTACTTC.

As regards this clonotype: Sequence at one end of the junction differs from germline and may be a read error. The chain links TRBV11-2 to TRBJ2-7, with D uncertain. The CDR3 sequence is 13 residues long. CDR1 is SGHAT and CDR2 is FQNNGV in the germline V gene. This CDR3 is CASSAAGVYEQYF. CDR3 nucleotides: TGTGCCAGCAGCGCCGCTGGGGTCTACGAGCAGTATTTC.

On this clonotype: Because it lacks the conserved phenylalanine or tryptophan at the end, this CDR3 is likely a read error. The chain uses TRBV6-2 or TRBV6-3 and TRBJ1-1, with D tentatively TRBD1 (5 bases). CDR1 is MNHEY and CDR2 is SVGEGT in the germline V gene. This CDR3 region has 13 residues. The CDR3 DNA follows: TGTGCCAGCACTGCGACAGCGAACTCTGAAGCTTTCATT. Encoded protein: CASTATANSEAFI.

Concerning this clonotype itself: The junction departs from the called germline gene at one end, perhaps through a read error. The chain combines TRBV10-3 with TRBJ1-4; TRBD1 matches at 7 bases. This CDR3 comprises 14 residues. The germline CDR1 and CDR2 sequences are ENHRY and SYGVKD. The CDR3 nucleotides read TGTCCCATCAGCCGGACAGGAACCAGTGAAAAACTGTTTTTT. Translation: CPISRTGTSEKLFF.

Comment on this clonotype: At one end the junction does not follow the germline gene, possibly because of a read error. The rearrangement joins TRBV12-3 or TRBV12-4 to TRBJ2-1; D uncertain. CDR3 length: 11 amino acids. The chain's CDR3 is CVSSFMDEQFF. DNA for the CDR3: TGTGTCAGCAGTTTTATGGATGAGCAATTCTTC.

This clonotype was observed many times. The chain has TRBV12-3 or TRBV12-4 and TRBJ1-5; D gene uncertain. V lost 3 bases and J 5 bases, leaving 8 bases between the germline ends. The length of the CDR3 is 13 residues. The CDR3, as DNA: TGTGCCAGCAGTTTTTCCTCGTATCAGCCCCAGCATTTT. Translated: CASSFSSYQPQHF.

As for this clonotype: This may be a read error, as it is one base from a much larger clone. The chain combines TRBV7-8 with TRBJ1-2; 7 bases fit TRBD1. The CDR3 length is 13 residues. J lost 7 bases, V lost 8 bases, and 10 bases had no gene match. The germline V gene has CDR1 SGHVS and CDR2 FQNEAQ. The CDR3 region has the DNA TGTGCCAGCGGCTCTCGGACAGGCTCTGGCTACACCTTC. Translating gives CASGSRTGSGYTF.

The CDR3, as DNA: TGCAGTGCTTCCACAGGAAAAATCTACCATGGCTACACCTTC. Translated, it gives CSASTGKIYHGYTF. This rearrangement joins TRBV20-1 to TRBJ1-2; the D gene is possibly TRBD1 (5 bases). The germline gives CDR1 DFQATT, CDR2 SNEGSKA (reference sequence). Trimming took 5 bases from V and 6 from J, leaving 19 bases between them. The CDR3 has 14 amino acids.

This clonotype was recorded once. The chain joins TRBV24-1 to TRBJ2-2; D is unclear. V lost 6 bases and J lost 5, with 21 bases in between. The CDR3 is 17 amino acids. Germline V gene data show CDR1 as KGHDR and CDR2 as SFDVKD. The DNA of the CDR3 is TGTGCCACCAGTTATCATAAGACCTCTACAGAGACCGGGGAGCTGTTTTTT. Protein: CATSYHKTSTETGELFF.

The genes are TRBV11-2 and TRBJ2-1, with TRBD2 matching over 12 bases. The CDR3 has 15 amino acids. Germline V gene data show CDR1 as SGHAT and CDR2 as FQNNGV. Losses at the gene ends were 5 bases for V and 6 bases for J; bases not matched to a gene: 5. CDR3 region: CASSMTSGRSNEQFF. The CDR3 DNA reads as TGTGCCAGCAGCATGACTAGCGGGAGAAGCAATGAGCAGTTCTTC.